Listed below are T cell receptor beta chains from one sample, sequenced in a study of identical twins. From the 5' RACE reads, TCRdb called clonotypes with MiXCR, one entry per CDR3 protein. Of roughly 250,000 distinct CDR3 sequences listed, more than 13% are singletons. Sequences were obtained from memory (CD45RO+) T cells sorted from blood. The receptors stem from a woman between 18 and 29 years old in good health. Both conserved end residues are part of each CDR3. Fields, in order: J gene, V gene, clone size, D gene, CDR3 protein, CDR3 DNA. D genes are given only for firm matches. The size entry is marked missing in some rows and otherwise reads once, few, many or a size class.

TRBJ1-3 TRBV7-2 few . CASDPEVEGGNTIYF TGTGCCAGCGACCCAGAAGTCGAGGGGGGAAACACCATATATTTT
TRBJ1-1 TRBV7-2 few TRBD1 CASSQGQLNTEAFF TGTGCCAGCAGCCAGGGACAGCTGAACACTGAAGCTTTCTTT
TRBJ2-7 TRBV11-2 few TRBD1 CASSMTGQGYEQYF TGTGCCAGCAGCATGACGGGACAGGGCTACGAGCAGTACTTC
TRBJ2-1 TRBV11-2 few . CASSSSVLEQFF TGTGCCAGCAGCTCTTCAGTTCTTGAGCAGTTCTTC
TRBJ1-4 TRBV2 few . CASILGAGEKLFF TGTGCCAGCATCCTGGGGGCAGGGGAAAAACTGTTTTTT
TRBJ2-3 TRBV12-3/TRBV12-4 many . CASSLQADTQYF TGTGCCAGCAGTTTACAGGCAGATACGCAGTATTTT
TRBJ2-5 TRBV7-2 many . CASSRIGSGRKETQYF TGTGCCAGCAGCCGCATTGGGTCGGGACGGAAAGAGACCCAGTACTTC
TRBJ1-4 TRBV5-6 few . CASSLVATNEKLFF TGTGCCAGCAGCTTGGTAGCGACTAATGAAAAACTGTTTTTT
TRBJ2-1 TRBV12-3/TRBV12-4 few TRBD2 CASRGGGRFEQFF TGTGCCAGCCGGGGGGGCGGCCGATTTGAGCAGTTCTTC
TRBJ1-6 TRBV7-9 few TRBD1 CASSFGQANSPLHF TGTGCCAGCAGCTTTGGACAGGCTAATTCACCCCTCCACTTT
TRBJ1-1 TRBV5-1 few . CASRGNANTEAFF TGCGCCAGCAGAGGGAACGCCAACACTGAAGCTTTCTTT
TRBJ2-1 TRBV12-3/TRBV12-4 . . CASSQLQGSHNEQFF TGTGCCAGCAGTCAACTACAGGGATCCCACAATGAGCAGTTCTTC
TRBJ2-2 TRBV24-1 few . CATSAYGYGELFF TGTGCCACCAGTGCTTACGGTTACGGGGAGCTGTTTTTT
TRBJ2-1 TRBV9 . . CASSVFADPSYNEQFF TGTGCCAGCAGCGTATTCGCGGACCCCTCCTACAATGAGCAGTTCTTC
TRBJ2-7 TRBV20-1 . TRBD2 CSAGSSGVYEQYF TGCAGTGCTGGATCTAGCGGGGTTTACGAGCAGTACTTC
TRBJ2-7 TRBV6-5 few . CASSTGLMDIHEQYF TGTGCCAGCAGTACTGGACTAATGGACATCCACGAGCAGTACTTC
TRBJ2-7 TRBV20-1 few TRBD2 CSATLLAGAYEQYF TGCAGTGCTACCCTACTAGCGGGAGCCTACGAGCAGTACTTC
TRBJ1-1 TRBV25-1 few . CASTPAGRNTEAFF TGTGCCAGCACCCCTGCTGGGAGGAACACTGAAGCTTTCTTT
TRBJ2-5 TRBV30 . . CAWSVRPGRGVETQYF TGTGCCTGGAGTGTACGACCGGGCAGGGGAGTGGAGACCCAGTACTTC
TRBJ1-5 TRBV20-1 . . CSAREEGSSIGPQHF TGCAGTGCTAGAGAGGAGGGGTCTTCGATCGGGCCCCAGCATTTT
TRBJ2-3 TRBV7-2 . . CASSSRMGDTQYF TGTGCCAGCAGTTCCAGGATGGGAGATACGCAGTATTTT
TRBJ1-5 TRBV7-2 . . CASSLGLNQPQHF TGTGCCAGCAGCTTAGGACTAAATCAGCCCCAGCATTTT
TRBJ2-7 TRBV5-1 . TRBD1 CASSPGQGSDEQYF TGCGCCAGCAGCCCAGGACAGGGCTCCGACGAGCAGTACTTC
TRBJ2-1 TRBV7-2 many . CASSTRVVAHNEQFF TGTGCCAGCAGCACCCGCGTAGTGGCCCACAATGAGCAGTTCTTC
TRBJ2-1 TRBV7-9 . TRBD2 CASSLSPGGPSYNEQFF TGTGCCAGCAGCTTATCACCGGGGGGGCCCTCCTACAATGAGCAGTTCTTC
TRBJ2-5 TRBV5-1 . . CASSFRIDQETQYF TGCGCCAGCAGCTTCAGAATAGACCAAGAGACCCAGTACTTC
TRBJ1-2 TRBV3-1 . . CASSQELGARYGYTF TGTGCCAGCAGCCAAGAACTAGGGGCCCGCTATGGCTACACCTTC
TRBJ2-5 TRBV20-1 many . CSARDPTGETQYF TGCAGTGCTAGAGATCCTACGGGAGAGACCCAGTACTTC
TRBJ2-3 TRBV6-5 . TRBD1 CASSYGPSQGRITDTQYF TGTGCCAGCAGTTACGGCCCATCACAGGGGCGGATCACAGATACGCAGTATTTT
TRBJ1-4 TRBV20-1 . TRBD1 CSASLGQQAEKLFF TGCAGTGCTTCCCTGGGACAGCAAGCGGAAAAACTGTTTTTT
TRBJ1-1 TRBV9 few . CASSVESQGSEAFF TGTGCCAGCAGCGTAGAATCGCAGGGATCTGAAGCTTTCTTT
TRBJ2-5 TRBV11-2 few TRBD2 CASSLRGGAVSETQYF TGTGCCAGCAGCTTGCGCGGGGGGGCCGTTTCAGAGACCCAGTACTTC
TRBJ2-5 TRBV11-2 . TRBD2 CASSRGLGGETQYF TGTGCCAGCAGCCGAGGACTAGGTGGGGAGACCCAGTACTTC
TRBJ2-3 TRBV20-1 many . CSAMRVGSTDTQYF TGCAGTGCTATGAGAGTTGGGAGCACAGATACGCAGTATTTT
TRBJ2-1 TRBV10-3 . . CAIRADGSSYNEQFF TGTGCCATCAGGGCGGACGGGAGCTCCTACAATGAGCAGTTCTTC
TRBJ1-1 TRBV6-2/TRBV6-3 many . CASSYRDNTEAFF TGTGCCAGCAGTTACCGGGACAACACTGAAGCTTTCTTT
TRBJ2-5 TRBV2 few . CASSDRGLTQETQYF TGTGCCAGCAGTGATCGGGGCTTAACCCAAGAGACCCAGTACTTC
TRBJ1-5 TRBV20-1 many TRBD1 CSARTTGRENQPQHF TGCAGTGCTAGAACGACAGGGAGGGAGAATCAGCCCCAGCATTTT
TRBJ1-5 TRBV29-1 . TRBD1 CSVGDSFQPQHF TGCAGCGTTGGGGACAGTTTTCAGCCCCAGCATTTT
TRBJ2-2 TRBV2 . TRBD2 CASGGGRITGELFF TGTGCCAGCGGGGGGGGGAGAATTACCGGGGAGCTGTTTTTT
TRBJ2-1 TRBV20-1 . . CSAGLEVNEQFF TGCAGTGCGGGATTAGAGGTCAATGAGCAGTTCTTC
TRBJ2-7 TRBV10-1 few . CASSPSTLNEQYF TGCGCCAGCAGCCCATCAACCTTGAACGAGCAGTACTTC
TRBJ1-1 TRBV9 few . CASSFSPGVETEAFF TGTGCCAGCAGCTTTAGCCCAGGGGTTGAAACTGAAGCTTTCTTT
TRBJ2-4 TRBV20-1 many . CSAAGTEKNIQYF TGCAGTGCCGCGGGGACAGAGAAAAACATTCAGTACTTC
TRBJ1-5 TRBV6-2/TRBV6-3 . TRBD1 CASSYSGQGQQPQHF TGTGCCAGCAGTTACTCGGGACAGGGTCAGCAGCCCCAGCATTTT
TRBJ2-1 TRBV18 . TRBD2 CASSPPSGHNEQFF TGTGCCAGCTCACCCCCTAGCGGACACAATGAGCAGTTCTTC
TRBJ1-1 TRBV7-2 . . CASSPSGGVNTEAFF TGTGCCAGCAGCCCGTCGGGGGGTGTGAACACTGAAGCTTTCTTT
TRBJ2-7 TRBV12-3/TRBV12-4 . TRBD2 CASSGRLARELGEQYF TGTGCCAGCAGTGGCCGACTAGCGAGAGAGCTAGGGGAGCAGTACTTC
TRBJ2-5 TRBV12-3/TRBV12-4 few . CASRPGWGQASGAKETQYF TGTGCCAGCAGACCAGGGTGGGGACAGGCTAGCGGAGCTAAAGAGACCCAGTACTTC
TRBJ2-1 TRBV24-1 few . CATSDGLGQNNEQFF TGTGCCACCAGTGACGGCCTCGGGCAGAACAATGAGCAGTTCTTC
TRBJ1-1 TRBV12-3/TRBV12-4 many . CASSSGPSTEAFF TGTGCCAGCAGTTCGGGTCCAAGCACTGAAGCTTTCTTT